This TCR delta chain emerged from a study of gamma-delta chains in newborns, infants, children (dated by TCRdb to the late 2010s). In terms of the full investigation: In the study title, it is stated that polyclonal expansion of innate gammadelta T cells is driven by microbial exposure immediately after birth. The study investigated how microbial exposure shaped innate gammadelta T cell populations in human newborns immediately after birth.

The cysteine opens and the phenylalanine closes a CDR3 of 15 amino acids. The CDR3 DNA has 45 bases and is translated from base 1. Trimming accounts for 5 bases at V and 0 bases at J, while the number of junction bases matched to no gene is 7. From a lookup of the germline V gene, CDR1 and CDR2 are GEAIGNYY and EKD. About this clone: The antigen it binds to is not known. No qualities accompany the bases; no much larger clone lies one base away.

The data were produced on an Illumina MiSeq. After TCRdb called clones again from the public reads with CATT, rows with identical DNA were merged. The sample has 14,000 to 15,000 delta-chain clones on record, 7.3% of them singletons. About a fifth of the sample is held by the ten biggest clonotypes. This receptor was taken from a child who was a newborn, infant or young child, either healthy, febrile or measles-vaccinated (not recorded which). Specimen: blood. The V and J genes are TRDV2 and TRDJ1; 8 bases in the junction line up with TRDD3. The CDR3 here reads CACGVLGVYTDKLIF. The nucleotide sequence is given as TGTGCCTGTGGCGTACTGGGGGTGTACACCGATAAACTCATCTTT.